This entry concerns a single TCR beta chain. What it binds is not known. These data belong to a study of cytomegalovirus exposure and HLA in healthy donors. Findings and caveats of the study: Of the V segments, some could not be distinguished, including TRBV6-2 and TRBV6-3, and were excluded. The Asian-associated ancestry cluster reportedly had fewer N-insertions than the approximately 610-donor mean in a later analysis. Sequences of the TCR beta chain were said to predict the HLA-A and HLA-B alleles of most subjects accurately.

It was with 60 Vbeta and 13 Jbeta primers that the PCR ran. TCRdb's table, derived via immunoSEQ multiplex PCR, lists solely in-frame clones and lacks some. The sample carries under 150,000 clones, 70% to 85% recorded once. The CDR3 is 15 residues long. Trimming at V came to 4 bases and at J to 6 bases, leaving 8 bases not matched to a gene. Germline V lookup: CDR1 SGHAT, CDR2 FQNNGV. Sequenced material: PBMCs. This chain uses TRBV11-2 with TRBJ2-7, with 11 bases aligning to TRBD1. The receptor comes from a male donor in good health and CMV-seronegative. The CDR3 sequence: CASSSTGQGVFEQYF. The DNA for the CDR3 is TGTGCCAGCAGCTCTACGGGACAGGGGGTTTTCGAGCAGTACTTC.